The 11 T cell receptor beta chains below come from one sample, sequenced in a study of T cell changes during pregnancy in multiple sclerosis. Data came from immunoSEQ multiplex PCR; TCRdb stores just in-frame clones and leaves some out. The table includes approximately 65,000 clones, around nine tenths detected once. This material consisted of peripheral blood, taken in the third trimester of pregnancy. These receptors all come from a female donor in good health, enrolled as a control in a pregnancy study.

This clone came up a few times. The chain combines TRBV9 with TRBJ2-7; 7 nucleotides align to TRBD1. Germline CDR1 SGDLS, CDR2 YYNGEE. V trimming: 3 bases; J trimming: 1 base; junction bases outside the gene matches: 1. CDR3 length equals 13 residues. CDR3: CASSAGGSYEQYF. DNA for the CDR3: TGTGCCAGCAGCGCAGGGGGTTCCTACGAGCAGTACTTC. Full variable domain (rest looked up from reference TRBV9 and TRBJ2-7): DSGVTQTPKHLITATGQRVTLRCSPRSGDLSVYWYQQSLDQGLQFLIQYYNGEERAKGNILERFSAQQFPDLHSELNLSSLELGDSALYFCASSAGGSYEQYFGPGTRLTVT.

This chain uses TRBV9 with TRBJ1-5; D is possibly TRBD1 (5 bases). The CDR3 contains 15 residues. Germline V gene sequence: CDR1 SGDLS, CDR2 YYNGEE. Trimming pared 4 bases from V and 4 bases from J, leaving 15 bases between. CDR3 bases: TGTGCCAGCAGCACGACGTCTGGGGCGAATCAGCCCCAGCATTTT. Amino acid sequence: CASSTTSGANQPQHF. Full variable domain (outside the CDR3, taken from reference TRBV9 and TRBJ1-5): DSGVTQTPKHLITATGQRVTLRCSPRSGDLSVYWYQQSLDQGLQFLIQYYNGEERAKGNILERFSAQQFPDLHSELNLSSLELGDSALYFCASSTTSGANQPQHFGDGTRLSIL.

The chain uses TRBV7-2 and TRBJ1-4; 8 positions match TRBD1. From germline, CDR1 is SGHTA and CDR2 FQGNSA. The CDR3 extends over 15 amino acids. V was pared by 3 bases and J by 4 bases, with 4 bases of the junction left unmatched. CDR3 region: CASSFQGAGNEKLFF. DNA for the CDR3: TGTGCCAGCAGCTTCCAGGGGGCGGGTAATGAAAAACTGTTTTTT.

J is TRBJ1-5 and V is TRBV2; 11 bases line up with TRBD1. From germline, CDR1 is SNHLY and CDR2 FYNNEI. V shed 6 bases, J shed 6 bases, and the junction held 10 bases outside the gene matches. CDR3 length equals 16 residues. CDR3 protein: CASRAFGTGGVQPQHF. CDR3 coding DNA: TGTGCCAGCAGAGCTTTTGGGACAGGGGGGGTTCAGCCCCAGCATTTT.

The chain carries TRBV4-1 and TRBJ1-1; D remains ambiguous. The CDR3 length is 15 residues. Germline V gene lookup returns CDR1 MGHRA and CDR2 YSYEKL. The V gene lost 5 bases and the J gene lost 2 bases, with 15 bases spanning the gap. CDR3 amino acids: CASSDQGLTNTEAFF. The CDR3 DNA reads TGCGCCAGCAGCGATCAAGGACTGACTAACACTGAAGCTTTCTTT.

The V gene is TRBV11-2, the J gene TRBJ1-1; TRBD1 is a possible D gene (6 bases). Looked up from germline, CDR1 is SGHAT and CDR2 is FQNNGV. Between the trimmed V and J ends, which lost 3 bases and 2 bases, there was a span of 10 bases. The CDR3 spans 14 residues. The DNA for the CDR3 is TGTGCCAGCAGCTTCAGGGGTACCAACACTGAAGCTTTCTTT. Its translation is CASSFRGTNTEAFF.

The chain uses TRBV7-2 and TRBJ2-3; 7 bases are a match to TRBD2. The CDR3 totals 15 residues. Germline CDR1 is SGHTA and CDR2 is FQGNSA. Unmatched junction bases numbered 14, after V lost 6 bases and J lost 8 bases. The CDR3, as DNA: TGTGCCAGCAGGGGGGGAGCGGGGACCCCCGGTACGCAGTATTTT. Its translation is CASRGGAGTPGTQYF.

The chain combines TRBV4-3 with TRBJ2-7, with 10 nucleotides matching TRBD2. The junction had 0 bases not matched to a gene; V was cut back by 0 bases and J by 1 base. The CDR3 sequence is 15 residues long. The V gene's germline CDR1 is LGHNA and CDR2 YSLEER. CDR3 in amino acids: CASSQELAGSYEQYF. The CDR3 DNA is TGCGCCAGCAGCCAAGAACTAGCGGGGTCCTACGAGCAGTACTTC.

V gene TRBV6-5 combines with J gene TRBJ2-3, with a tentative D call TRBD2 (6 bases). Germline V gene lookup returns CDR1 MNHEY and CDR2 SVGAGI. CDR3 length equals 14 residues. V lost 8 bases to trimming and J lost 2 bases, with 14 bases between them. Written as DNA, the CDR3 is TGTGCCAGCCGCGGGGTAGCGTACACAGATACGCAGTATTTT. Protein sequence: CASRGVAYTDTQYF.

CDR3 amino acids: CASRGGQAIEAFF. The CDR3 DNA reads TGTGCCAGCAGAGGGGGACAGGCTATTGAAGCTTTCTTT. The rearrangement links TRBV2 to TRBJ1-1, with 8 bases that match TRBD1. The length of the CDR3 is 13 residues. With V trimmed by 6 bases and J by 7 bases, 7 bases remained unmatched. The germline V gene encodes CDR1 SNHLY and CDR2 FYNNEI.

The genes are TRBV30 and TRBJ1-2; D is perhaps TRBD1 (5 bases). Germline values: CDR1 GTSNPN, CDR2 SVGIG (reference sequence). Trimming removed 4 bases at V and 7 bases at J, with 16 bases between. The CDR3 loop spans 13 amino acids. Here the CDR3 DNA reads TGTGCCTGGACCCAACGGGGGGAAACTGGCTACACCTTC. This codes for CAWTQRGETGYTF.